This record looks at one T cell receptor (beta chain) sequence and its context. The antigen is undetermined. These data are taken from a study of molecular identifiers for immune sequencing clone quantification. The CDR3 is made up of 11 amino acids. V lost 2 bases, J lost 11 bases, and 3 bases stayed unmatched. Germline values: CDR1 SGHDT, CDR2 YYEEEE. Study-wide results and caveats: Underestimated sizes of highly expanded clones could result from identical TCR molecules that share a barcode.

One entry per CDR3 protein results from TCRdb running MiXCR on the PCR reads. The table includes hundreds of thousands of distinct CDR3 sequences, approximately 24% detected once. This receptor was obtained from a human donor in good health. Some libraries in this study had Jurkat cell RNA spiked in. Material for sequencing was naive CD8+ T cells from blood, with Jurkat cell RNA spiked in. Documented subset: FACS-sorted CD8+CD4-CCR7+CD45RA+ naive T cells. The chain joins TRBV5-6 to TRBJ2-7, with TRBD2 identical over 8 bases. Here the CDR3 reads CASSFGLAEYF. CDR3 sequence (DNA): TGTGCCAGCAGCTTCGGACTAGCCGAGTACTTC. Based on the CDR3 plus reference TRBV5-6 and TRBJ2-7, the full variable domain is DAGVTQSPTHLIKTRGQQVTLRCSPKSGHDTVSWYQQALGQGPQFIFQYYEEEERQRGNFPDRFSGHQFPNYSSELNVNALLLGDSALYLCASSFGLAEYFGPGTRLTVT.